This TCR beta chain was observed in a study of molecular identifiers for immune sequencing clone quantification. Study-level results: A single cell's spiked Jurkat TCR RNA was reportedly detectable among 900,000 to 1,000,000 naive cells.

The V gene lost 5 bases and the J gene lost 2 bases, with 12 bases spanning the gap. There are 14 residues in the CDR3. Germline values: CDR1 SEHNR, CDR2 FQNEAQ (reference sequence). Preparation of the bulk TCR libraries relied on previously described methods and listed TCR primers. TCRdb reprocessed the PCR reads via MiXCR and lists one record per CDR3 protein. The sample comprises more than 450,000 distinct CDR3 sequences, 20% to 25% of which are singletons, and more than 0.8% rests with the top ten. This clonotype appeared a few times. Its specificity is not known. Naive CD8 T cells underwent sorting with the CD8+CD4-CCR7+CD45RA+ definition.

The chain employs TRBV7-9 and TRBJ1-2; D remains unclear. The source is a human donor in good health. Some libraries in this study had Jurkat cell RNA spiked in. The sequencing input was naive CD8+ T cells from blood, with Jurkat cell RNA spiked in. Described subset: FACS-sorted CD8+CD4-CCR7+CD45RA+ naive T cells. DNA of the CDR3: TGTGCCAGCAGCCCGCCGGTGGGGAACTATGGCTACACCTTC. Its translation is CASSPPVGNYGYTF.